This T cell receptor beta chain originates from a study of blood T cell repertoires in COVID-19. Study information: COVID-19 samples from acute and convalescent phases originated in the United States, Italy and Spain. T cells, B-cell-depleted T cells, or PBMCs supplied cDNA or gDNA.

The assay was immunoSEQ multiplex PCR, and TCRdb's table has in-frame clones only and misses some. The table includes more than 110,000 clones, around three quarters detected once. This clone was counted many times. This CDR3 is 14 amino acids long. The V gene's germline CDR1 is LNHNV and CDR2 YYDKDF (reference sequence). The V gene end was trimmed by 0 bases and the J gene end by 8 bases; junction bases not matched to a gene: 4. The receptor was derived from a man of 80 years or more with acute or convalescent COVID-19. Sequencing used peripheral blood. The chain combines TRBV15 with TRBJ2-1; TRBD2 aligns across 7 bases. CDR3 region: CATSRDGRGHEQFF. The CDR3 nucleotides read TGTGCCACCAGCAGAGATGGGAGGGGCCATGAGCAGTTCTTC.